This entry features one TCR beta chain sequence. This sample is part of a study of CD8+ T cells in alopecia areata. Sequencing relied on a cDNA template that was reverse transcribed from extracted RNA. Sequencing used immunoSEQ multiplex PCR; TCRdb keeps in-frame clones, though not all of them. The sample contains about 110,000 clones, 59% of which appear only once. This CDR3 region has 15 residues. Germline CDR1 is LNHDA and CDR2 is SQIVND (reference sequence). The V and J ends lost 6 bases and 3 bases respectively, with 16 bases between them. The sequence was collected from a human donor in good health. The sequencing sample was made of CD8+ T cells sorted from blood. This rearrangement joins TRBV19 to TRBJ2-3; tentative D call: TRBD2 (6 bases). The CDR3 sequence is CASSLGTPLTDTQYF. CDR3 DNA sequence: TGTGCCAGTAGCCTCGGGACTCCCCTAACAGATACGCAGTATTTT.